The T cell receptor (beta chain) described here comes from a study of vaccination and CD4 T cells after COVID-19. Sequencing of cultured CD4+ T cell DNA used the Oncomine TCR Beta short-read assay. TCRdb re-called the PCR reads through MiXCR, storing one row per CDR3 protein. This table has some 15,000 distinct CDR3 sequences, over 50% appearing once. Points on this clonotype: Its matching antigen is unknown.

Germline loops: CDR1 SGHAT, CDR2 FQNNGV. V was pared by 5 bases and J by 0 bases, with 7 bases between. The CDR3 consists of 13 residues. As for treatment: approximately 10-day PBMC culture with coronavirus spike peptide pools or control peptides (ViraFEST assay). The chain carries TRBV11-2 and TRBJ1-1, with D unclear. The clonotype originates from a human donor who had recovered from COVID-19. Sequenced: CD4+ T cells from blood, cultured in vitro. The CDR3 loop is CASSIGMNTEAFF. In DNA form, the CDR3 reads TGTGCCAGCAGCATAGGGATGAACACTGAAGCTTTCTTT.